These 7 T cell receptor beta chains were all obtained from the same sample, sequenced in a study of CD8+CD57+ T cells in acquired aplastic anemia (dated by TCRdb to 2017 to 2018). TCRdb shows the sequencer as Illumina HiSeq 2000. TCR beta VDJ combination and CDR3 sequence profiling used genomic DNA as the template. Clones were called with MiXCR by TCRdb after fastp trimmed the public reads at Q25, and only in-frame beta chains were retained. Every distinct CDR3 protein forms one entry, paired with its most common genes and DNA. Present in this sample are more than 150,000 distinct CDR3 sequences, 40% to 55% of which were seen just once. The ten largest clones represent about 2.9% of the sample. The sequenced material came from sorted CD4+, CD8+, or CD8+CD57+ T cells (not recorded which) from PBMCs. The receptors were gathered from a human donor in good health.

The gene calls are TRBV12-3 or TRBV12-4 and TRBJ1-1, with 7 positions matching TRBD1. The length of the CDR3 is 14 residues. V shed 6 bases, J shed 4 bases, and the junction held 8 bases outside the gene matches. The CDR3 reads CASSPGGGGTEAFF. The CDR3 region has the DNA TGTGCCAGCAGCCCAGGGGGGGGAGGCACTGAAGCTTTCTTT.

The V call is TRBV19, the J call TRBJ2-3; D possibly corresponds to TRBD2 (5 bases). Trimming took off 6 bases at V and 1 base at J, with 8 bases between the two ends. Looked up from germline, CDR1 is LNHDA and CDR2 is SQIVND (reference sequence). This CDR3 contains 13 residues. CDR3 nucleotides: TGTGCCAGTAGCAACGGGGGCACAGATACGCAGTATTTT. It translates to CASSNGGTDTQYF.

V gene TRBV10-2 combines with J gene TRBJ1-4; tentatively, D is TRBD1 (6 bases). In germline, CDR1 is WSHSY, CDR2 SAAADI. V lost 3 bases to trimming and J lost 8 bases, with 16 bases between them. This CDR3 spans 15 amino acids. For the CDR3, the DNA is TGCGCCAGCAGTGAAGCCCGGGACATAGTGGAAAAACTGTTTTTT. Amino acid sequence: CASSEARDIVEKLFF.

V gene TRBV29-1 combines with J gene TRBJ1-1; D gene unclear. V lost 7 bases, J lost 5 bases, and 14 bases lay in between. This CDR3 contains 12 residues. Germline V gene lookup returns CDR1 SQVTM and CDR2 ANQGSEA. The CDR3 spells CSGAPFGTEAFF. For the CDR3, the DNA is TGCAGCGGGGCACCCTTTGGGACTGAAGCTTTCTTT.

The V gene is TRBV19, the J gene TRBJ2-5, with a possible D match to TRBD1 (6 bases). Germline CDR1 reads LNHDA; CDR2 reads SQIVND (reference sequence). The CDR3 contains 14 residues. V lost 4 bases and J 3 bases, leaving 12 bases between the germline ends. The CDR3 spells CASSNQDREETQYF. CDR3 in DNA: TGTGCCAGTAGTAACCAGGACAGAGAAGAGACCCAGTACTTC.

The chain employs TRBV10-1 and TRBJ1-4; D possibly corresponds to TRBD1 (5 bases). V was clipped by 10 bases and J by 4 bases, with 10 bases between them. The CDR3 is 12 amino acids. CDR1 is WNHNN, CDR2 SYGVQD, per germline (reference sequence). The CDR3 loop reads CAKYRSNEKLFF. Here the CDR3 DNA reads TGCGCCAAATACAGGAGTAATGAAAAACTGTTTTTT.

V usage is TRBV4-1 and J usage is TRBJ1-6, with TRBD1 matching over 8 bases. This CDR3 is 13 amino acids long. Per germline, CDR1 MGHRA and CDR2 YSYEKL. The junction had 2 bases not matched to a gene; V was cut back by 3 bases and J by 10 bases. CDR3: CASSQDRESPLHF. CDR3 in DNA: TGCGCCAGCAGCCAGGACAGGGAATCACCCCTCCACTTT.